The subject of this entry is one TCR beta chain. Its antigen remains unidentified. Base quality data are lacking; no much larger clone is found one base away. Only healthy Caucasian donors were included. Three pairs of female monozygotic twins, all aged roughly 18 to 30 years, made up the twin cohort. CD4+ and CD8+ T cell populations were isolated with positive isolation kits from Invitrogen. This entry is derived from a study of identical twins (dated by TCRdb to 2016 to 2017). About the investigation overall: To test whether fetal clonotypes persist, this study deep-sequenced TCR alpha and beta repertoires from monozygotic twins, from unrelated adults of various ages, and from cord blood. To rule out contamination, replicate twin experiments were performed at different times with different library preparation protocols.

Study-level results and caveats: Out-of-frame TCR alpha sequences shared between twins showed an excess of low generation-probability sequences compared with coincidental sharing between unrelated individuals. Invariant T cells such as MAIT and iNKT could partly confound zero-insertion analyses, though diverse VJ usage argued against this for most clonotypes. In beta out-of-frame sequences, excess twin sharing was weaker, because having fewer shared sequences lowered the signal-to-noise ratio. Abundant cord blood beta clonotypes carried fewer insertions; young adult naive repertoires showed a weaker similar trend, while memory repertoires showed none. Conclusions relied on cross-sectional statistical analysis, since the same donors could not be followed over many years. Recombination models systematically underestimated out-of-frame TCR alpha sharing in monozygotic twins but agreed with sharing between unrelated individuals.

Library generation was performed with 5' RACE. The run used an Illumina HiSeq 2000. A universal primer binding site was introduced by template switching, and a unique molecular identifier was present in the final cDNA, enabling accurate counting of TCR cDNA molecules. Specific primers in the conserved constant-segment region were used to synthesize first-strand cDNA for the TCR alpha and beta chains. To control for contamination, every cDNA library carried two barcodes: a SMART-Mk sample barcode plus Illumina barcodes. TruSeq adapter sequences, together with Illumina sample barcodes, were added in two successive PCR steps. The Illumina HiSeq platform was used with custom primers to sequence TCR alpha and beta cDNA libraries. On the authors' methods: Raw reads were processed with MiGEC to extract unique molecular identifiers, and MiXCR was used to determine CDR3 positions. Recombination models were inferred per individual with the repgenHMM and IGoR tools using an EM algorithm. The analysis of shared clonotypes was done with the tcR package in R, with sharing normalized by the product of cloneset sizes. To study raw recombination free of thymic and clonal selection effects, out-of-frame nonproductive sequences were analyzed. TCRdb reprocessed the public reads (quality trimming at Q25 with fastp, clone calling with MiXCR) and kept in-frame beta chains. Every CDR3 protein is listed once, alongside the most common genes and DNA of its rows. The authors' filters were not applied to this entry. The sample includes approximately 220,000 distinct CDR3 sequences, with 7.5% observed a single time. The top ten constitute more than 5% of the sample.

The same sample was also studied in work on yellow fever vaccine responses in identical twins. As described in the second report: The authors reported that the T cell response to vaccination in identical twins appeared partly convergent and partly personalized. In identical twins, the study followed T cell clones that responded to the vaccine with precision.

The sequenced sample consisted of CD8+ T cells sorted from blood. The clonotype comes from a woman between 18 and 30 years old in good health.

The CDR3 protein sequence reads: CASSLRSYNQPQHF. The DNA sequence is given as TGTGCCAGCAGTTTACGGAGTTACAATCAGCCCCAGCATTTT. This chain joins TRBV28 to TRBJ1-5, with no confident D gene call. Via the germline V gene, CDR1 is MDHEN and CDR2 SYDVKM. Including the terminal cysteine and phenylalanine, the CDR3 comprises 14 residues. This entry keeps only the CDR3 DNA: 42 bases, framed from base 1. V loses 2 bases of germline sequence and J loses 3 bases, and the interval between the two ends is 8 bases.